These T cell receptor beta chains were read from a single sample in a study of shared clonotypes between healthy human individuals. TCRdb's copy holds only in-frame clones and misses some; the assay was immunoSEQ multiplex PCR. The sample holds around 2.1 million clones, about 92% seen once. The sequencing input was naive CD8+ T cells from PBMCs. These receptors all come from a man younger than 35 in good health. Some clones in this sample may be carry-over from other donors' samples. Each CDR3 is given with its conserved first and last residue. Fields, in order: D gene, V gene, J gene, clone size, CDR3 protein, CDR3 DNA. D genes are given only for firm matches. A row's size may be missing; if present it is once, few, many or a size class.

D: TRBD2; V: TRBV9; J: TRBJ2-2; size: .; CDR3: CASSVGTSGRTGELFF; DNA: TGTGCCAGCAGCGTAGGGACTAGCGGGAGGACCGGGGAGCTGTTTTTT
D: TRBD1; V: TRBV27; J: TRBJ1-1; size: .; CDR3: CASSAYRGDTEAFF; DNA: TGTGCCAGCAGTGCGTACAGGGGGGACACTGAAGCTTTCTTT
D: TRBD1; V: TRBV18; J: TRBJ2-3; size: .; CDR3: CASSPAGTEYF; DNA: TGTGCCAGCTCACCAGCCGGGACAGAGTATTTT
D: .; V: TRBV4-1; J: TRBJ2-7; size: .; CDR3: CASSQDVSYASYEQYF; DNA: TGCGCCAGCAGCCAAGATGTGTCCTATGCCTCCTACGAGCAGTACTTC
D: .; V: TRBV29-1; J: TRBJ1-1; size: .; CDR3: CSVGGIRGGDAFF; DNA: TGCAGCGTGGGGGGGATTAGGGGCGGTGACGCTTTCTTT
D: TRBD2; V: TRBV9; J: TRBJ2-7; size: once; CDR3: CASSVGSGSGDEQYF; DNA: TGTGCCAGCAGCGTAGGGAGCGGGAGTGGCGACGAGCAGTACTTC
D: .; V: TRBV11-1; J: TRBJ2-4; size: .; CDR3: CASSPTDRWGKNIQYF; DNA: TGTGCCAGCAGCCCAACGGACCGCTGGGGCAAAAACATTCAGTACTTC
D: .; V: TRBV6-6; J: TRBJ2-7; size: .; CDR3: CASSYSPDEQYF; DNA: TGTGCCAGCAGTTACTCGCCGGACGAGCAGTACTTC
D: TRBD2; V: TRBV18; J: TRBJ2-1; size: .; CDR3: CASSPPGLTMGSNEQFF; DNA: TGTGCCAGCTCACCTCCGGGACTAACGATGGGGAGCAATGAGCAGTTCTTC
D: TRBD2; V: TRBV7-3; J: TRBJ2-1; size: .; CDR3: CASSLTLGTSAYNEQFF; DNA: TGTGCCAGCAGCTTAACGTTGGGGACTAGCGCGTACAATGAGCAGTTCTTC
D: .; V: TRBV10-2; J: TRBJ2-7; size: .; CDR3: CASSGRGAYEQYF; DNA: TGCGCCAGCAGTGGGCGGGGCGCCTACGAGCAGTACTTC
D: TRBD2; V: TRBV15; J: TRBJ2-7; size: .; CDR3: CATSRDSSGSGDEQYF; DNA: TGTGCCACCAGCAGAGATAGTAGCGGGAGTGGGGACGAGCAGTACTTC
D: .; V: TRBV19; J: TRBJ2-3; size: .; CDR3: CASTGRTLTDTQYF; DNA: TGTGCCAGTACGGGGCGGACTCTCACAGATACGCAGTATTTT
D: TRBD1; V: TRBV19; J: TRBJ2-1; size: .; CDR3: CASSPRGGQGYNEQFF; DNA: TGTGCCAGTAGTCCCCGGGGGGGACAGGGGTACAATGAGCAGTTCTTC
D: .; V: TRBV7-9; J: TRBJ2-1; size: once; CDR3: CASSLDLLGLEQFF; DNA: TGTGCCAGCAGCTTAGACCTTCTGGGGCTTGAGCAGTTCTTC
D: TRBD1; V: TRBV9; J: TRBJ2-7; size: .; CDR3: CASSAGGQGIYEQYF; DNA: TGTGCCAGCAGCGCTGGCGGACAGGGGATCTACGAGCAGTACTTC
D: .; V: TRBV27; J: TRBJ1-4; size: .; CDR3: CVSSLTQGSDREKLFF; DNA: TGTGTCAGCAGTTTAACCCAGGGAAGTGATCGGGAAAAACTGTTTTTT
D: .; V: TRBV6-5; J: TRBJ2-6; size: .; CDR3: CASGYQGSGANVLTF; DNA: TGTGCCAGCGGATATCAGGGTAGTGGGGCCAACGTCCTGACTTTC
D: .; V: TRBV2; J: TRBJ1-2; size: once; CDR3: CASSAFSLVGGYGYTF; DNA: TGTGCCAGCAGTGCCTTCAGCCTGGTCGGCGGCTATGGCTACACCTTC
D: .; V: TRBV7-8; J: TRBJ2-1; size: .; CDR3: CASREVVGSYNEQFF; DNA: TGTGCCAGCAGGGAAGTGGTAGGGTCCTACAATGAGCAGTTCTTC
D: .; V: TRBV28; J: TRBJ2-5; size: .; CDR3: CASSPRATQETQYF; DNA: TGTGCCAGCAGCCCCAGGGCCACCCAAGAGACCCAGTACTTC
D: .; V: TRBV5-1; J: TRBJ2-7; size: .; CDR3: CASSLGTPYEQYF; DNA: TGCGCCAGCAGCTTGGGGACCCCTTACGAGCAGTACTTC
D: TRBD1; V: TRBV19; J: TRBJ1-1; size: .; CDR3: CASSISGGAQRANF; DNA: TGTGCCAGTAGTATCTCAGGGGGCGCTCAGCGGGCCAACTTT
D: .; V: TRBV27; J: TRBJ2-7; size: .; CDR3: CASSSRYLGGYEQYF; DNA: TGTGCCAGCAGTTCCCGATACCTGGGGGGCTACGAGCAGTACTTC
D: .; V: TRBV7-9; J: TRBJ1-1; size: .; CDR3: CASSFGLNTEAFF; DNA: TGTGCCAGCAGCTTCGGGCTGAACACTGAAGCTTTCTTT
D: .; V: TRBV16; J: TRBJ1-2; size: .; CDR3: CASSQSRQPHNSYGYTF; DNA: TGTGCCAGCAGCCAATCTCGGCAGCCGCATAACTCGTATGGCTACACCTTC
D: TRBD2; V: TRBV5-1; J: TRBJ2-7; size: .; CDR3: CASSLGLAGHEQYF; DNA: TGCGCCAGCAGCCTTGGACTAGCGGGACACGAGCAGTACTTC
D: .; V: TRBV5-1; J: TRBJ1-4; size: .; CDR3: CASSSQGSLPGYEKLFF; DNA: TGCGCCAGCAGCTCCCAGGGGTCACTCCCGGGGTATGAAAAACTGTTTTTT
D: .; V: TRBV9; J: TRBJ1-1; size: few; CDR3: CASSPATEAFF; DNA: TGTGCCAGCAGCCCGGCCACTGAAGCTTTCTTT
D: .; V: TRBV4-2; J: TRBJ2-2; size: .; CDR3: CASSSPPGGIETGELFF; DNA: TGTGCCAGCAGCTCTCCCCCCGGCGGGATAGAAACCGGGGAGCTGTTTTTT
D: TRBD1; V: TRBV15; J: TRBJ1-4; size: .; CDR3: CATSSRDREWKLFF; DNA: TGTGCCACCAGCAGCCGGGACAGGGAGTGGAAACTGTTTTTT
D: TRBD2; V: TRBV30; J: TRBJ2-3; size: .; CDR3: CAWSTSGFSDTQYF; DNA: TGTGCCTGGAGTACTAGCGGGTTCTCAGATACGCAGTATTTT
D: TRBD2; V: TRBV27; J: TRBJ2-3; size: .; CDR3: CASSLSVAGGGTDTQYF; DNA: TGTGCCAGCAGTTTATCCGTAGCGGGAGGTGGCACAGATACGCAGTATTTT
D: TRBD1; V: TRBV7-6; J: TRBJ2-7; size: few; CDR3: CASSPGTGGMYEQYF; DNA: TGTGCCAGCAGCCCCGGGACAGGGGGCATGTACGAGCAGTACTTC
D: TRBD2; V: TRBV5-1; J: TRBJ2-1; size: .; CDR3: CASSLTRLAGANEQFF; DNA: TGCGCCAGCAGCCTTACAAGACTAGCCGGAGCCAATGAGCAGTTCTTC
D: TRBD2; V: TRBV4-1; J: TRBJ2-1; size: .; CDR3: CASSSRLAVYNEQFF; DNA: TGCGCCAGCAGCTCTCGGCTAGCGGTGTACAATGAGCAGTTCTTC
D: TRBD2; V: TRBV28; J: TRBJ2-7; size: .; CDR3: CASAPSGGSYEQYF; DNA: TGTGCCAGCGCCCCGTCGGGGGGGTCCTACGAGCAGTACTTC
D: .; V: TRBV4-2; J: TRBJ1-1; size: few; CDR3: CASSEVGGSTEAFF; DNA: TGTGCCAGCAGCGAAGTTGGGGGAAGCACTGAAGCTTTCTTT
D: TRBD2; V: TRBV6-5; J: TRBJ2-1; size: .; CDR3: CASNEREMRYNEQFF; DNA: TGTGCCAGCAATGAGCGGGAGATGAGATACAATGAGCAGTTCTTC
D: .; V: TRBV28; J: TRBJ1-2; size: .; CDR3: CASTRVGGRNYGYTF; DNA: TGTGCCAGCACCCGCGTTGGAGGACGGAACTATGGCTACACCTTC
D: .; V: TRBV4-2; J: TRBJ2-7; size: .; CDR3: CASSQEWAGESYEQYF; DNA: TGTGCCAGCAGCCAAGAATGGGCAGGGGAGTCCTACGAGCAGTACTTC
D: TRBD2; V: TRBV27; J: TRBJ2-1; size: .; CDR3: CASSTSGSLGNEQFF; DNA: TGTGCCAGCAGTACCAGCGGGAGCTTAGGGAATGAGCAGTTCTTC
D: .; V: TRBV29-1; J: TRBJ1-4; size: .; CDR3: CSVATTVGQEKLFF; DNA: TGCAGCGTCGCAACGACAGTCGGTCAAGAAAAACTGTTTTTT
D: .; V: TRBV28; J: TRBJ2-5; size: .; CDR3: CASSEKGETQYF; DNA: TGTGCCAGTAGCGAAAAGGGAGAGACCCAGTACTTC
D: .; V: TRBV7-9; J: TRBJ1-1; size: .; CDR3: CASSLAQGFVEAFF; DNA: TGTGCCAGCAGCTTAGCGCAAGGCTTCGTAGAAGCTTTCTTT
D: .; V: TRBV7-6; J: TRBJ2-3; size: .; CDR3: CASSLGARRTSTDTQYF; DNA: TGTGCCAGCAGCTTAGGCGCGCGGCGGACTAGCACAGATACGCAGTATTTT
D: .; V: TRBV27; J: TRBJ1-2; size: .; CDR3: CASSLVGGSSGYTF; DNA: TGTGCCAGCAGTTTAGTGGGGGGGTCGAGTGGCTACACCTTC
D: .; V: TRBV10-2; J: TRBJ2-2; size: once; CDR3: CASSAWVVGGELFF; DNA: TGCGCCAGCAGTGCATGGGTCGTTGGCGGGGAGCTGTTTTTT
D: .; V: TRBV29-1; J: TRBJ1-1; size: .; CDR3: CSVSGSGGTEAFF; DNA: TGCAGCGTGTCCGGGTCCGGCGGCACTGAAGCTTTCTTT
D: TRBD2; V: TRBV18; J: TRBJ2-7; size: .; CDR3: CASSALLAGGSYEQYF; DNA: TGTGCCAGCTCAGCCCTCCTAGCGGGAGGGTCCTACGAGCAGTACTTC
D: .; V: TRBV27; J: TRBJ2-7; size: .; CDR3: CASSLGATYEQYF; DNA: TGTGCCAGCAGTTTAGGCGCGACCTACGAGCAGTACTTC
D: TRBD1; V: TRBV4-2; J: TRBJ2-7; size: .; CDR3: CASSQDFAGGWSYEQYF; DNA: TGTGCCAGCAGCCAAGATTTTGCAGGGGGCTGGTCCTACGAGCAGTACTTC
D: .; V: TRBV5-1; J: TRBJ1-1; size: .; CDR3: CASTFDVGATNTEAFF; DNA: TGCGCCAGCACCTTCGACGTTGGGGCGACGAACACTGAAGCTTTCTTT